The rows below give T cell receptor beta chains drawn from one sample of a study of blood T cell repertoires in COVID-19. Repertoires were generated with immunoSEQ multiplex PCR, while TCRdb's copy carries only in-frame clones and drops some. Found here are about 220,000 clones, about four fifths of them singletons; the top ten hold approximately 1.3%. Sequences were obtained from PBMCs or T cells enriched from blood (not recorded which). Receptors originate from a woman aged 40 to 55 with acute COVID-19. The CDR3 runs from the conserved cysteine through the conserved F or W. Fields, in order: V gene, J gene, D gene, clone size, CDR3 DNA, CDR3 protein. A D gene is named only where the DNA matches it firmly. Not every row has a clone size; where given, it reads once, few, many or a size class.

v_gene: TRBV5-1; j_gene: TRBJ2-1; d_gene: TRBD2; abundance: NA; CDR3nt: TGCGCCAGCAGCTTGGTTGGTAGCGGGAGGGACAATGAGCAGTTCTTC; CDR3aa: CASSLVGSGRDNEQFF
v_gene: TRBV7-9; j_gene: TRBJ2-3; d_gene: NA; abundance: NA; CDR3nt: TGTGCCAGCAGCTTTGTAGATCCTCCAGATACGCAGTATTTT; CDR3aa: CASSFVDPPDTQYF
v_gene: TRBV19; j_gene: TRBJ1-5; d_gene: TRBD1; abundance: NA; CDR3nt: TGTGCCAGTAGTATCAGGACAGGTCCTAATCAGCCCCAGCATTTT; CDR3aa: CASSIRTGPNQPQHF
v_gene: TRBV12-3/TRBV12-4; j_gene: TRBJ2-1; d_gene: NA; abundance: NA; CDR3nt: TGTGCCAGCAGTTCCAGACAGCAGCAGTTCTTC; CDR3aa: CASSSRQQQFF
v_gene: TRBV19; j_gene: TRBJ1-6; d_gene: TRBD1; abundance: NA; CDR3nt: TGTGCCAGTAGGCGACAGGGTAGCTCCTATAATTCACCCCTCCACTTT; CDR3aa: CASRRQGSSYNSPLHF
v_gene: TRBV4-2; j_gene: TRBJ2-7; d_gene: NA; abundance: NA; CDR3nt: TGTGCCAGCAGCCAAGCCCCAGGGGCCACCTACGAGCAGTACTTC; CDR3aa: CASSQAPGATYEQYF
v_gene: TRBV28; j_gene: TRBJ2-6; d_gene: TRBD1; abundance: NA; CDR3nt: TGTGCCAGCAGGGGACAGGGCTCTGGGGCCAACGTCCTGACTTTC; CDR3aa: CASRGQGSGANVLTF
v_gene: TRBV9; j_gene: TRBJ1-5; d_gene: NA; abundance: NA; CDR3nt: TGTGCCAGCAGTGCGGGGGATCAGCCCCAGCATTTT; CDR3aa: CASSAGDQPQHF
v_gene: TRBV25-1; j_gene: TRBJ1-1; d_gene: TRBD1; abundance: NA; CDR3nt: TGTGCCAGCAGTGATTTGTACAGGGGTGAAGCTTTCTTT; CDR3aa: CASSDLYRGEAFF
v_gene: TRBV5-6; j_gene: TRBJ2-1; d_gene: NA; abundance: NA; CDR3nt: TGTGCCAGCAGCTCCTCCCTGGCAGGGGAGCACAATGAGCAGTTCTTC; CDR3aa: CASSSSLAGEHNEQFF
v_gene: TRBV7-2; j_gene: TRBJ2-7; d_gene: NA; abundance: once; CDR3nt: TGTGCCAGCAGCTACAGACCTTTCAGAGGGGAGCAGTACTTC; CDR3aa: CASSYRPFRGEQYF
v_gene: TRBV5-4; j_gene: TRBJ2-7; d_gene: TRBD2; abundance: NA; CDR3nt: TGTGCCAGCAGCATAGGACTAGCTGGAGATGACGAGCAGTACTTC; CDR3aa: CASSIGLAGDDEQYF
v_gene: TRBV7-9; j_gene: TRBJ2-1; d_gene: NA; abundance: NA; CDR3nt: TGTGCCAGCAGCTCCCTAAGGGGAGGAAGGGGTGAGCAGTTCTTC; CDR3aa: CASSSLRGGRGEQFF
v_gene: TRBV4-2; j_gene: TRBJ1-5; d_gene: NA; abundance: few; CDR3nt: TGTGCCAGCAGCCAAGAACAGGGAAATAATCAGCCCCAGCATTTT; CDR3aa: CASSQEQGNNQPQHF
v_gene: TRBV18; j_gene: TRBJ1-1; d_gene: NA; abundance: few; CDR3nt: TGTGCCAGCTCACCACCCCTGGATCAGGGCGCCACTGAAGCTTTCTTT; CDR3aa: CASSPPLDQGATEAFF
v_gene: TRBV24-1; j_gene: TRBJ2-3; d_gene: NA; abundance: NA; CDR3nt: TGTGCCACCAGTGATTCCGGGACTCGCACAGATACGCAGTATTTT; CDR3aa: CATSDSGTRTDTQYF
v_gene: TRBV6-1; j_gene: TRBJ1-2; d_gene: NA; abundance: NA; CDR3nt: TGTGCCAGCAGTGAAGGCAGGGCACTTTATGGCTACACCTTC; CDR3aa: CASSEGRALYGYTF
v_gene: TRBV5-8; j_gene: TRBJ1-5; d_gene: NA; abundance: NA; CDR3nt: TGTGCCAGCAGCAGAAGGGACACCCGGCAACCCCAGCATTTT; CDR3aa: CASSRRDTRQPQHF
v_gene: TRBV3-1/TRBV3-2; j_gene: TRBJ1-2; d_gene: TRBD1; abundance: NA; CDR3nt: TGTGCCAGCAGCCAAGATCGGGGGGGACAGACTAACTATGGCTACACCTTC; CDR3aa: CASSQDRGGQTNYGYTF
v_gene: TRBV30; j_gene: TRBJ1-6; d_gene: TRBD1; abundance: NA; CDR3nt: TGTGCCTGGAGGTCAGGACAGGTTTCTAGCTCCTATAATTCACCCCTCCACTTT; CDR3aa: CAWRSGQVSSSYNSPLHF
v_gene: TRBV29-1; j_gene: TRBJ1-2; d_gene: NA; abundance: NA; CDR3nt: TGCAGCGTTGAAATACAGGGCTATGGCTACACCTTC; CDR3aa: CSVEIQGYGYTF
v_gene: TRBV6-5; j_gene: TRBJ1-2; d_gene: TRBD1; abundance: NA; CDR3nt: TGTGCCAGCAGATGGACAGGGTCCTATGGCTACACCTTC; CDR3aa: CASRWTGSYGYTF
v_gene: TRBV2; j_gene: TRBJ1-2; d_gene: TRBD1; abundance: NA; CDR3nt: TGTGCCAGCAGCCTACAGGGGACTAACTATGGCTACACCTTC; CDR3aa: CASSLQGTNYGYTF
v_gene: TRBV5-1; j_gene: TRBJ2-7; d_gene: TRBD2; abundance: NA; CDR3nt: TGCGCCAGCAGCTTGGTTAGCGGGAGTAACAAGTACGAGCAGTACTTC; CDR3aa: CASSLVSGSNKYEQYF
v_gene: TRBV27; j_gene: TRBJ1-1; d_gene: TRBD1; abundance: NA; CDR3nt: TGTGCCAGCAGTTTAAGACCGGGACAGGGTTTTTATAATTTCGCTTTCTTT; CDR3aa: CASSLRPGQGFYNFAFF
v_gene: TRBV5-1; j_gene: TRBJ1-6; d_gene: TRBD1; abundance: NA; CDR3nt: TGCGCCAGCAGCCCCTCCTCGACAGGGGATTCACCCCTCCACTTT; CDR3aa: CASSPSSTGDSPLHF
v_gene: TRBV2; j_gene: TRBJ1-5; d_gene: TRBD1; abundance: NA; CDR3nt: TGTGCCAGCAGTAATGACAGGGGACATCAGCCCCAGCATTTT; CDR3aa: CASSNDRGHQPQHF
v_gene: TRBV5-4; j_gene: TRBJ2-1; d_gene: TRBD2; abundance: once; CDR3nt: TGTGCCAGCAGCCCAAATCCCGGGACTAGCGGGTCCCGCTCCTACAATGAGCAGTTCTTC; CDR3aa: CASSPNPGTSGSRSYNEQFF
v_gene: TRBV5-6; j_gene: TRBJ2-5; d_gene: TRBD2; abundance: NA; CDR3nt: TGTGCCAGCAGTCGACCTCCTAGCGGGGGCTTCCCGGAGACCCAGTACTTC; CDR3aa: CASSRPPSGGFPETQYF
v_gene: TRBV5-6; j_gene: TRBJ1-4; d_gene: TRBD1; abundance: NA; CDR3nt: TGTGCCAGCAGCTGGACAGGGGGCGCTAATGAAAAACTGTTTTTT; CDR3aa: CASSWTGGANEKLFF
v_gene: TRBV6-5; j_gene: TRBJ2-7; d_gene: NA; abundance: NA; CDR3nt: TGTGCCAGCAGTTACAGTCAGGGTCCATACGAGCAGTACTTC; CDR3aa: CASSYSQGPYEQYF
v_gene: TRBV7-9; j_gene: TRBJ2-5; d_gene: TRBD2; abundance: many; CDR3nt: TGTGCCAGCAGCTTACCGAGCGGGGGGGGTCTAGAGACCCAGTACTTC; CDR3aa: CASSLPSGGGLETQYF
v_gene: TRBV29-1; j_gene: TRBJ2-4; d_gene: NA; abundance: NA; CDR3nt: TGCAGCGTAATAGCGGAACTAGCCAAAAACATTCAGTACTTC; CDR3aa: CSVIAELAKNIQYF
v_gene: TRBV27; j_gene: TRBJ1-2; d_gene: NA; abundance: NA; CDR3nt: TGTGCCAGCAGTTTATCCTCCCCGCCCAGGGGATACACCTTC; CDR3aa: CASSLSSPPRGYTF
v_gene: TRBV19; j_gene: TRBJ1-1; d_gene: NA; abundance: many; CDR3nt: TGTGCCAGTAGTTCCCTCGGCGGGCCGGGGGCTGAAGCTTTCTTT; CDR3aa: CASSSLGGPGAEAFF
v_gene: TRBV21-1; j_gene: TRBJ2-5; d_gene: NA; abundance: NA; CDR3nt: TGTGCCAGCAGCGCGGGGACTAGCGTGTTCCGGAAGACCCAGTACTTC; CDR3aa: CASSAGTSVFRKTQYF
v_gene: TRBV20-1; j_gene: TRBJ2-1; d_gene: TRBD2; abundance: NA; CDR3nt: TGCAGTGCTAGTGAGCTAGCGGGAGTGGGTGAGCAGTTCTTC; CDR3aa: CSASELAGVGEQFF
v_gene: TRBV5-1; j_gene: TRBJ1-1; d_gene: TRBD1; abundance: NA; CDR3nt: TGCGCCAGCAGTTCAGGACAGGCTGTGAACACTGAAGCTTTCTTT; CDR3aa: CASSSGQAVNTEAFF
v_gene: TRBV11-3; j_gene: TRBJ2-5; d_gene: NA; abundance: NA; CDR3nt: TGTGCCAGCAGCTTATACAGGGCCCAAGAGACCCAGTACTTC; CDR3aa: CASSLYRAQETQYF
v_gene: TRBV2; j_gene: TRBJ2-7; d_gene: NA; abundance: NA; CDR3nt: TGTGCCAGCAGTTTTGGGGCGGAGACCTACGAGCAGTACTTC; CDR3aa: CASSFGAETYEQYF
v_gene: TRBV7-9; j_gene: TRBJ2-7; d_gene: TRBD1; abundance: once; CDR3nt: TGTGCCAGCAGCCCGGACGACAGGGGGGCCCACGAGCAGTACTTC; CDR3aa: CASSPDDRGAHEQYF